The 15 T cell receptor beta chains below come from one sample, sequenced in a study of regulatory T cells in long-lasting Graves disease (dated by TCRdb to the early 2020s). Library prep was done by multiplex PCR. Sequencing took place on an Illumina HiSeq 4000. iRepertoire HTBI primers and Arm-PCR amplification of CDR3 regions were used to construct TCR beta libraries. Through fastp at Q25 and MiXCR, TCRdb rebuilt clones from the public reads, retaining in-frame beta chains. Rows matching on CDR3 protein sequence are summarized as one entry with the most common DNA and genes. This sample comprises more than 300,000 distinct CDR3 sequences, roughly 16% of them detected only once. About 19% of the sample rests with the top ten. The sample's time point label, in plain terms: newly diagnosed GD, antithyroid drugs for less than 3 months. RNA was extracted from PBMCs in TRIzol for both TCR sequencing and RNA sequencing.

These data also featured in a second study, about T cells in Graves' hyperthyroidism and ophthalmopathy.

The input for sequencing was peripheral blood mononuclear cells (PBMCs), taken at new diagnosis, from a patient treated with antithyroid drugs. These receptors originate from a woman between 18 and 30 years old with Graves disease. Donor details come from another sample of the same person, matched by shared clones.

There are a few counts of this clonotype. This rearrangement joins TRBV13 to TRBJ1-5; D is ambiguous. Trimming removed 0 bases from V and 3 bases from J, with 6 bases in between. This CDR3 comprises 14 residues. Germline CDR1 PRHDT, CDR2 FYEKMQ (reference sequence). The DNA of the CDR3 is TGTGCCAGCAGCTTAGGAGGTTACAATCAGCCCCAGCATTTT. It encodes CASSLGGYNQPQHF.

The chain recombines TRBV5-1 with TRBJ1-2; D ambiguous. This CDR3 comprises 15 residues. V was cut by 0 bases and J by 4 bases, with 13 bases left in between. Germline CDR1 SGHRS, CDR2 YFSETQ. In DNA, the CDR3 is TGCGCCAGCAGCTTGGCCTCGCAGGCCCTCTATGGCTACACCTTC. Its translation: CASSLASQALYGYTF.

V gene TRBV12-3 or TRBV12-4 combines with J gene TRBJ1-1, with 7 bases identical to TRBD1. Germline trimming cut 3 bases from V and 3 bases from J; bases unmatched to any gene: 10. CDR3 length equals 16 residues. The CDR3 loop reads CASSFGWRGLDTEAFF. The DNA for the CDR3 is TGTGCCAGCAGTTTCGGGTGGAGGGGGCTTGACACTGAAGCTTTCTTT.

For the CDR3, the DNA is TGTGCCAGCAGCCAAGAAGGGTTAACCGATACGCAGTATTTT. As protein: CASSQEGLTDTQYF. This chain uses TRBV3-1 with TRBJ2-3, with D unresolved. Germline V lookup: CDR1 LGHDT, CDR2 YNNKEL (reference sequence). The V and J ends lost 0 bases and 6 bases respectively, with 10 bases between them. The CDR3 is made up of 14 amino acids.

Many counts were recorded for this clonotype. V gene TRBV18 combines with J gene TRBJ1-6, with 7 nucleotides matching TRBD1. The CDR3 extends over 14 amino acids. Germline assignment: CDR1 KGHSH and CDR2 LQKENI. Germline trimming cut 6 bases from V and 6 bases from J; bases unmatched to any gene: 5. The CDR3 DNA is TGTGCCAGCTCCCGGGACAGACTTAATTCACCCCTCCACTTT. Amino acids: CASSRDRLNSPLHF.

This chain links TRBV30 with TRBJ2-7; TRBD2 might be the D (6 bases). Germline loops: CDR1 GTSNPN, CDR2 SVGIG (reference sequence). Between the trimmed V and J ends, which lost 0 bases and 2 bases, there was a span of 11 bases. There are 14 residues in the CDR3. As DNA, the CDR3 is TGTGCCTGGAGTGTTGACCGCGGGACCTACGAGCAGTACTTC. Its protein is CAWSVDRGTYEQYF.

This clonotype is a singleton in its sample. This chain uses TRBV6-2 or TRBV6-3 with TRBJ2-1; possible D gene TRBD2, 6 bases. Trimming pared 6 bases from V and 4 bases from J, leaving 13 bases between. Germline values: CDR1 MNHEY, CDR2 SVGEGT. The CDR3 has 14 residues. The DNA of the CDR3 is TGTGCCAGCAGGCATATGGGACTTTACAATGAGCAGTTCTTC. The encoded protein is CASRHMGLYNEQFF.

This clonotype showed up many times. The V call is TRBV28, the J call TRBJ1-2; possibly TRBD1 for D (6 bases). Trimming removed 4 bases at V and 8 bases at J, with 11 bases between. Germline CDR1 MDHEN, CDR2 SYDVKM. The length of the CDR3 is 12 residues. The CDR3 nucleotides read TGTGCCAGCAGTTGGGGGCGCAAAGGCTACACCTTC. It encodes CASSWGRKGYTF.

This clonotype was counted at least ten times. The chain is built from TRBV5-1 and TRBJ1-2; 7 bases are a match to TRBD1. The CDR3 is made up of 13 amino acids. The V segment lost 2 bases and the J segment 4 bases; nucleotides outside the gene matches: 2. In germline, CDR1 is SGHRS, CDR2 YFSETQ. The CDR3 spells CASSFGTVYGYTF. DNA for the CDR3: TGCGCCAGCAGCTTCGGGACAGTCTATGGCTACACCTTC.

This clonotype was picked up many times. The CDR3 bases are TGCGCCAGCAGCTTGTTACAGGACACTGAAGCTTTCTTT. Its translation: CASSLLQDTEAFF. The genes are TRBV5-1 and TRBJ1-1, with D perhaps matching TRBD1 (5 bases). CDR1 is SGHRS and CDR2 is YFSETQ in the germline V gene. Trimming took off 1 base at V and 3 bases at J, with 7 bases between the two ends. The CDR3 loop spans 13 amino acids.

This clonotype was recorded at least ten times. The J gene is TRBJ1-1, the V gene TRBV15; unclear D gene. Germline CDR1 and CDR2: LNHNV and YYDKDF (reference sequence). The CDR3 length is 18 residues. Trimming left V 3 bases short and J 4 bases short, with 24 bases between. In DNA form, the CDR3 reads TGTGCCACCAGCAGTGTTTTATTACGGACTGAGGAGGGCACTGAAGCTTTCTTT. Its protein is CATSSVLLRTEEGTEAFF.

Note on this clonotype: Possible read error: a much larger clone is one base away. V gene TRBV27 combines with J gene TRBJ1-1, with D unresolved. The CDR3 runs to 14 residues. The V gene's germline CDR1 is MNHEY and CDR2 SMNVEV (reference sequence). V dropped 0 bases and J dropped 7 bases, with 12 bases sitting between them. CDR3 in DNA: TGTGCCAGCAGTTTATCCGCCCCCGGCCTTGAAGCTTTCTTT. As protein: CASSLSAPGLEAFF.

The chain has TRBV2 and TRBJ2-7; 11 nucleotides align to TRBD2. The CDR3 length is 14 residues. Germline CDR1 reads SNHLY; CDR2 reads FYNNEI. The trim removed 5 bases at V and 10 bases at J, leaving 10 bases unmatched. The CDR3 sequence is CASSLSGTSGLQYF. The CDR3 DNA reads TGTGCCAGCAGTTTGTCCGGGACTAGCGGACTCCAGTACTTC.

In its sample, this clonotype was seen many times. The chain recombines TRBV30 with TRBJ1-1, with D possibly matching TRBD1 (5 bases). V was pared by 2 bases and J by 1 base, with 8 bases between. This CDR3 spans 13 amino acids. Germline CDR1 GTSNPN, CDR2 SVGIG (reference sequence). The chain's CDR3 is CAWSSTGNTEAFF. In DNA, the CDR3 is TGTGCCTGGAGTTCTACAGGGAACACTGAAGCTTTCTTT.

This clonotype was seen a few times. The rearrangement links TRBV29-1 to TRBJ1-2, with D maybe TRBD1 (6 bases). The CDR3 loop spans 11 amino acids. Germline CDR1 reads SQVTM; CDR2 reads ANQGSEA. V gave up 7 bases and J gave up 6 bases, with 12 bases separating them. CDR3 loop: CSGRAGDGYTF. The CDR3 DNA sequence: TGCAGCGGGCGGGCAGGGGATGGCTACACCTTC.